This T cell receptor (beta chain) was identified during a study of blood T cell repertoires in COVID-19. Study as a whole: Italy, Spain and the United States were the sources of the convalescent and acute COVID-19 samples. PBMCs, B-cell-depleted T cells, or T cells were the source of the cDNA or gDNA that made up the material.

The V gene lost 4 bases and the J gene lost 4 bases, with 8 bases spanning the gap. The CDR3 runs 13 residues. Germline loops: CDR1 MGHRA, CDR2 YSYEKL. Original analysis: Reference gene primer amplification gave estimated nucleated cell counts. Here immunoSEQ multiplex PCR was the method, and the copy in TCRdb shows in-frame clones only, minus some. The V and J calls and clone size are taken from that table; D and trimming were inferred from the DNA. This sample has 150,000 or so clones, with less than 85% found just once. The chain has TRBV4-1 and TRBJ2-1, with D possibly matching TRBD2 (6 bases). The sequence derives from a woman aged 80 or over with acute or convalescent COVID-19. Sequences were obtained from peripheral blood. The CDR3 sequence: CASSLAVYNEQFF. Here the CDR3 DNA reads TGCGCCAGCAGCCTAGCGGTTTACAATGAGCAGTTCTTC.